This T cell receptor beta chain emerged from a study of blood T cell repertoires in COVID-19. For the study at large: The United States, Italy and Spain provided the acute and convalescent COVID-19 samples. From T cells, B-cell-depleted T cells, or PBMCs came the material, which was cDNA or gDNA.

Here immunoSEQ multiplex PCR was the method, and the copy in TCRdb shows in-frame clones only, minus some. The data contain about 310,000 clones, about 89% of them singletons. Trimming removed 5 bases from V and 7 bases from J, with 12 bases in between. CDR1 and CDR2 from the germline V gene are SGHTA and FQGNSA. The CDR3 spans 12 residues. Categorization into cohorts depended on clinical history that participants reported. The receptor was isolated from a woman between 35 and 50 years old who had recovered from COVID-19. Sequencing input: PBMCs or T cells enriched from blood (not recorded which). The rearrangement uses TRBV7-2 and TRBJ2-7, with no clear D. The CDR3 region is CASSASKREQYF. DNA of the CDR3: TGTGCCAGCAGCGCCTCGAAGAGGGAGCAGTACTTC.